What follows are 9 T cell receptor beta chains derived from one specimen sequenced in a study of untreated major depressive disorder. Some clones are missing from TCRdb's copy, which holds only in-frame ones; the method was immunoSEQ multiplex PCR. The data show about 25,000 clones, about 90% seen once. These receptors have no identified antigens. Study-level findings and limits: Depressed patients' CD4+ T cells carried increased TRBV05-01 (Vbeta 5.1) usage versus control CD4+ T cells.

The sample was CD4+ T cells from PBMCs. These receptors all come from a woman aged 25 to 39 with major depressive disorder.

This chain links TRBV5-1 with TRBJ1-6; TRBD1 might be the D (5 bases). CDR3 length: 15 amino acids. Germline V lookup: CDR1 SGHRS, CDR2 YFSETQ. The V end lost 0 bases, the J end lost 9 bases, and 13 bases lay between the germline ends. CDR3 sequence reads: CASSLAGMGLSPLHF. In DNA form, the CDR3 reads TGCGCCAGCAGCTTGGCTGGGATGGGGCTTTCACCCCTCCACTTT.

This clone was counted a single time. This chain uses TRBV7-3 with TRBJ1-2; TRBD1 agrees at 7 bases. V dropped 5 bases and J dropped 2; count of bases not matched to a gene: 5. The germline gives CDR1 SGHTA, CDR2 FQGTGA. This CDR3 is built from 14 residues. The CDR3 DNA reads TGTGCCAGCAGCATAGCGGGACAGAACTATGGCTACACCTTC. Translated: CASSIAGQNYGYTF.

The chain's CDR3 is CASSQVGQGYNSPLHF. DNA of the CDR3: TGCGCCAGCAGCCAAGTAGGACAGGGGTATAATTCACCCCTCCACTTT. V usage is TRBV4-3 and J usage is TRBJ1-6, with 9 bases fitting TRBD1. Germline trimming cut 1 base from V and 4 bases from J; bases unmatched to any gene: 2. Germline values: CDR1 LGHNA, CDR2 YSLEER. This CDR3 has 16 amino acids.

As DNA, the CDR3 is TGTGCCAGCAGCTTAGAGGCAAACCAAGAGACCCAGTACTTC. Amino acids: CASSLEANQETQYF. The chain is built from TRBV7-2 and TRBJ2-5; D gene unclear. Germline CDR1 and CDR2: SGHTA and FQGNSA. CDR3 length: 14 amino acids. Trimming took off 1 base at V and 0 bases at J, with 6 bases between the two ends.

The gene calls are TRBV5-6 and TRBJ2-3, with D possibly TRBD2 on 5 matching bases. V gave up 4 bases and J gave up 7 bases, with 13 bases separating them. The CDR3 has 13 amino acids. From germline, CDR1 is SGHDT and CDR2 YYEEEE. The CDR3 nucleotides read TGTGCCAGCAGCCCTGCCGGGGTATATACGCAGTATTTT. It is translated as CASSPAGVYTQYF.

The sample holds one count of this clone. CDR3 bases: TGTGCCAGCAGCAACTTGGTGACTGCCAGGGCAGATACGCAGTATTTT. Protein sequence: CASSNLVTARADTQYF. The V and J genes are TRBV7-2 and TRBJ2-3, with D possibly TRBD1 on 5 matching bases. Germline V CDR1 and CDR2: SGHTA, FQGNSA. CDR3 length: 16 residues. Trimming stripped 5 bases from V and 4 bases from J, with 19 bases between. The full variable domain, its missing parts supplied by reference TRBV7-2 and TRBJ2-3, is GAGVSQSPSNKVTEKGKDVELRCDPISGHTALYWYRQSLGQGLEFLIYFQGNSAPDKSGLPSDRFSAERTGGSVSTLTIQRTQQEDSAVYLCASSNLVTARADTQYFGPGTRLTVL.

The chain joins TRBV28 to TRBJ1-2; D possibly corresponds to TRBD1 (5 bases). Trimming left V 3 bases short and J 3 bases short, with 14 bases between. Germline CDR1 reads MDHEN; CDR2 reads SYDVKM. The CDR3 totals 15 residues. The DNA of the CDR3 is TGTGCCAGCAGTTTTCCCCTTCTGGGGCACTATGGCTACACCTTC. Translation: CASSFPLLGHYGYTF.

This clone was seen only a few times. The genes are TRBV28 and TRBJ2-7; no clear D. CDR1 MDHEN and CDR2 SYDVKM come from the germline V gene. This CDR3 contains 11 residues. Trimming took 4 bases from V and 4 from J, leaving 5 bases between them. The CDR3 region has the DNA TGTGCCAGCAGTTCCTATTACGAGCAGTACTTC. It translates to CASSSYYEQYF.

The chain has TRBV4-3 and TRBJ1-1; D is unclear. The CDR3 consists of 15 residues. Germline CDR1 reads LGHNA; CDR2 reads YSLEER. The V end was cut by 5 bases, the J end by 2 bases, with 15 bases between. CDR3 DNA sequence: TGCGCCAGCAGCTACGCGGAGGACTCAAACACTGAAGCTTTCTTT. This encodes CASSYAEDSNTEAFF.